This TCR beta chain is from a study of T cells in Graves' hyperthyroidism and ophthalmopathy. Regions amplified from RNA transcripts were the TCR beta CDR3 regions. TCR CDR3 regions were first amplified by RT-PCR with HTBI primers. In TCRdb, the multiplex PCR reads were re-called with MiXCR into one record per CDR3 protein. The repertoire holds under 700,000 distinct CDR3 sequences, roughly a sixth seen once, with 18% in the top ten. The junction had 8 bases not matched to a gene; V was cut back by 6 bases and J by 6 bases. The CDR3 contains 15 residues. Germline CDR1 is SGHAT and CDR2 is FQNNGV. This clonotype came up a few times.

This clonotype originated in a woman aged 18-29 years with Graves' hyperthyroidism. Sequenced sample: blood. This chain links TRBV11-2 with TRBJ2-7; 13 bases map to TRBD2. CDR3 nucleotide sequence: TGTGCCAGCAGTTCGAGGACTAGCGGGAGTATCGAGCAGTACTTC. Residues: CASSSRTSGSIEQYF.